The rows below give T cell receptor beta chains drawn from one sample of a study of healthy donors' naive CD4 and CD8 T cells. TCRdb called the reads again in MiXCR, with one record for every CDR3 protein. Of approximately 180,000 distinct CDR3 sequences detected, about 70% appear once; the ten largest clones hold 2% to 2.5%. Sequencing used naive CD4+ and CD8+ T cells sorted from blood, pooled from several donors. The receptors shown here come from a pool of human donors in good health; the sample pools cells from several healthy donors. The CDR3 runs from the conserved cysteine through the conserved F or W. Fields, in order: clone size, V gene, D gene, J gene, CDR3 DNA, CDR3 protein. A D gene is named only where the DNA matches it firmly. Rows may omit the clone size; those that give it use once, few, many or a size class.

size: NA
V: TRBV7-8
D: NA
J: TRBJ1-3
DNA: TGTGCCAGCATTCCCACAGAGCACTCTGGAAACACCATATATTTT
CDR3: CASIPTEHSGNTIYF

size: few
V: TRBV29-1
D: NA
J: TRBJ2-7
DNA: TGCAGCGTTGAAGGTAGCTCCTACGAGCAGTACTTC
CDR3: CSVEGSSYEQYF

size: NA
V: TRBV2
D: NA
J: TRBJ2-7
DNA: TGTGCCAGCAGTGAAGCGCCTGGGGGCGACTACGAGCAGTACTTC
CDR3: CASSEAPGGDYEQYF

size: NA
V: TRBV11-1
D: NA
J: TRBJ2-1
DNA: TGTGCCAGCAGCTTATGGCCTCACCCCCAAGGCTACAATGAGCAGTTCTTC
CDR3: CASSLWPHPQGYNEQFF

size: few
V: TRBV20-1
D: NA
J: TRBJ2-3
DNA: TGCAGTGCGACGACCAGGGGCCGTGGAACAGATACGCAGTATTTT
CDR3: CSATTRGRGTDTQYF

size: NA
V: TRBV24-1
D: NA
J: TRBJ2-1
DNA: TGTGCCACCAGTGACTCCGGTGGGGGAGCCGGTAATGAGCAGTTCTTC
CDR3: CATSDSGGGAGNEQFF

size: NA
V: TRBV27
D: NA
J: TRBJ1-2
DNA: TGTGCCAGCAGTTCGAAAGAGAATCTTTTCTATGGCTACACCTTC
CDR3: CASSSKENLFYGYTF

size: once
V: TRBV6-4
D: NA
J: TRBJ2-3
DNA: TGTGCCAGCAGTGACGAGGGAGGAGATGATACGCAGTATTTT
CDR3: CASSDEGGDDTQYF

size: NA
V: TRBV20-1
D: TRBD1
J: TRBJ1-1
DNA: TGCAGTGCTAGATTTCACTCCGGGACAGAGTTTTACACTGAAGCTTTCTTT
CDR3: CSARFHSGTEFYTEAFF

size: NA
V: TRBV28
D: NA
J: TRBJ2-7
DNA: TGTGCCAGCAGTTTATATAAGGGCTCCTACGAGCAGTACTTC
CDR3: CASSLYKGSYEQYF

size: once
V: TRBV30
D: TRBD1
J: TRBJ2-7
DNA: TGTGCCTGGAGCCAGACAGGGGTCCACGAGCAGTACTTC
CDR3: CAWSQTGVHEQYF

size: NA
V: TRBV19
D: NA
J: TRBJ1-2
DNA: TGTGCCAGTAGTATTGAATTAATCAGCGATGGCTACACCTTC
CDR3: CASSIELISDGYTF

size: NA
V: TRBV5-4
D: TRBD1
J: TRBJ1-2
DNA: TGTGCCAGCAGCGTGGACAGGGAGAACTATGGCTACACCTTC
CDR3: CASSVDRENYGYTF

size: few
V: TRBV29-1
D: NA
J: TRBJ1-1
DNA: TGCAGCGGGACACCGGGGGTCAACACTGAAGCTTTCTTT
CDR3: CSGTPGVNTEAFF

size: NA
V: TRBV28
D: NA
J: TRBJ2-1
DNA: TGTGCCAGCAGACCTCGGTCGGGCTGGCATGAGCAGTTCTTC
CDR3: CASRPRSGWHEQFF

size: NA
V: TRBV6-1
D: NA
J: TRBJ2-1
DNA: TGTGCCAGCAGCAGGGTGCCGCCTTTCAATGAGCAGTTCTTC
CDR3: CASSRVPPFNEQFF

size: NA
V: TRBV19
D: TRBD2
J: TRBJ2-5
DNA: TGTGCCAGTAGTTTTACTAGCGGGAGGGCCGGGGAGACCCAGTACTTC
CDR3: CASSFTSGRAGETQYF

size: NA
V: TRBV6-5
D: TRBD2
J: TRBJ2-2
DNA: TGTGCCAGCAGTTACGTACTAGCGGTTACCGGGGAGCTGTTTTTT
CDR3: CASSYVLAVTGELFF

size: NA
V: TRBV15
D: NA
J: TRBJ2-5
DNA: TGTGCCACCAGCCCCGCCGAGGGGACCCAGTACTTC
CDR3: CATSPAEGTQYF

size: few
V: TRBV4-3
D: NA
J: TRBJ2-3
DNA: TGCGCCAGCAGCCAAGACATAGCGGGACAGCGTACGCAGTATTTT
CDR3: CASSQDIAGQRTQYF

size: NA
V: TRBV6-2/TRBV6-3
D: NA
J: TRBJ2-6
DNA: TGTGCCAGCAAGGACAGAACTGGGGCCAACGTCCTGACTTTC
CDR3: CASKDRTGANVLTF

size: NA
V: TRBV29-1
D: TRBD1
J: TRBJ2-7
DNA: TGCAGCGTCCTCGGACAGGCCTACGAGCAGTACTTC
CDR3: CSVLGQAYEQYF

size: NA
V: TRBV27
D: NA
J: TRBJ2-7
DNA: TGTGCCAGCAGTCCGGATTACTCCTACGAGCAGTACTTC
CDR3: CASSPDYSYEQYF

size: NA
V: TRBV6-5
D: TRBD1
J: TRBJ1-2
DNA: TGTGCCAGCAGTCTCCGGGAGACAGGGGGCTCTAACTATGGCTACACCTTC
CDR3: CASSLRETGGSNYGYTF

size: NA
V: TRBV19
D: TRBD2
J: TRBJ2-1
DNA: TGTGCCAGTACCCCACTGGCGGGAGGTCCCAATGAGCAGTTCTTC
CDR3: CASTPLAGGPNEQFF

size: NA
V: TRBV6-1
D: TRBD1
J: TRBJ1-5
DNA: TGTGCCAGCAGCCTTCGTTGGACAGGCTTCAATCAGCCCCAGCATTTT
CDR3: CASSLRWTGFNQPQHF

size: NA
V: TRBV30
D: NA
J: TRBJ2-7
DNA: TGTGCCTGGGCGATCTCCTACGAGCAGTACTTC
CDR3: CAWAISYEQYF

size: NA
V: TRBV29-1
D: TRBD1
J: TRBJ2-5
DNA: TGCAGCGTTGGGGAGACAGGGAAAGAGACCCAGTACTTC
CDR3: CSVGETGKETQYF

size: NA
V: TRBV12-3/TRBV12-4
D: NA
J: TRBJ1-5
DNA: TGTGCCAGCAGTTTACCCCAGGGCAATCAGCCCCAGCATTTT
CDR3: CASSLPQGNQPQHF

size: NA
V: TRBV30
D: TRBD1
J: TRBJ1-5
DNA: TGTGCCTGGAGTGTTGGGCAGGGGGCCCTCGCTGGGCAGCCCCAGCATTTT
CDR3: CAWSVGQGALAGQPQHF

size: NA
V: TRBV27
D: TRBD2
J: TRBJ2-3
DNA: TGTGCCAGCAGTTTATTTCGACTAGCGGGAGATACGCAGTATTTT
CDR3: CASSLFRLAGDTQYF

size: few
V: TRBV27
D: NA
J: TRBJ2-7
DNA: TGTGCCAGCAGTCCCTCCGATACTTACGAGCAGTACTTC
CDR3: CASSPSDTYEQYF

size: few
V: TRBV29-1
D: NA
J: TRBJ1-2
DNA: TGCAGCGCCGGAGGTGTAGACAGCCTCCCTAACTATGGCTACACCTTC
CDR3: CSAGGVDSLPNYGYTF

size: NA
V: TRBV6-6
D: NA
J: TRBJ2-5
DNA: TGTGCCAGCAGCTCCCGGACTGGCGGACTCAAAGAGACCCAGTACTTC
CDR3: CASSSRTGGLKETQYF

size: few
V: TRBV6-5
D: NA
J: TRBJ1-1
DNA: TGTGCCAGCAGTTCGATCCGGGCCGAAGCTTTCTTT
CDR3: CASSSIRAEAFF

size: NA
V: TRBV10-3
D: TRBD1
J: TRBJ1-1
DNA: TGTGCCACCTCCGGGACAGGGGACACTGAAGCTTTCTTT
CDR3: CATSGTGDTEAFF

size: NA
V: TRBV5-5
D: NA
J: TRBJ1-1
DNA: TGTGCCAGCAGCTTGGCGGGGGCAGGCACTGAAGCTTTCTTT
CDR3: CASSLAGAGTEAFF

size: NA
V: TRBV5-5
D: TRBD2
J: TRBJ2-1
DNA: TGTGCCAGCAGCTTCAAACTAGCGCCGTACAATGAGCAGTTCTTC
CDR3: CASSFKLAPYNEQFF

size: NA
V: TRBV29-1
D: NA
J: TRBJ1-1
DNA: TGCAGCGCCCCGGGGGAGGGCACTGAAGCTTTCTTT
CDR3: CSAPGEGTEAFF

size: NA
V: TRBV19
D: TRBD2
J: TRBJ2-1
DNA: TGTGCCAGTAGTACCCCGGGACTAGCCCATGAGCAGTTCTTC
CDR3: CASSTPGLAHEQFF

size: NA
V: TRBV29-1
D: TRBD2
J: TRBJ2-5
DNA: TGCAGCGTTGCCGGGGGAGCGGGATTAGAAGAGACCCAGTACTTC
CDR3: CSVAGGAGLEETQYF

size: NA
V: TRBV20-1
D: TRBD2
J: TRBJ2-1
DNA: TGCAGTGCTAGAGATCCCAAAACTAGCGGGAGGGCCCACAATGAGCAGTTCTTC
CDR3: CSARDPKTSGRAHNEQFF

size: NA
V: TRBV5-6
D: NA
J: TRBJ2-7
DNA: TGTGCCAGCAGCCCTTGGGGCAGGGGGGACGAGCAGTACTTC
CDR3: CASSPWGRGDEQYF

size: few
V: TRBV6-2/TRBV6-3
D: NA
J: TRBJ1-1
DNA: TGTGCCAGCAGTTACTTTCGCACTGAAGCTTTCTTT
CDR3: CASSYFRTEAFF

size: once
V: TRBV6-6
D: NA
J: TRBJ2-5
DNA: TGTGCCAGCAGAGCAGGGTATCCCCAAGAGACCCAGTACTTC
CDR3: CASRAGYPQETQYF

size: NA
V: TRBV6-6
D: TRBD2
J: TRBJ2-7
DNA: TGTGCCAGCAGTTACTCCCAACTAGCGGATGGCTCCTACGAGCAGTACTTC
CDR3: CASSYSQLADGSYEQYF

size: NA
V: TRBV27
D: NA
J: TRBJ2-1
DNA: TGTGCCAGCTCAGGACAGTCGAAAAACAATGAGCAGTTCTTC
CDR3: CASSGQSKNNEQFF

size: NA
V: TRBV29-1
D: NA
J: TRBJ1-5
DNA: TGCAGCGTTGGCGTGGACAGAAATCAGCCCCAGCATTTT
CDR3: CSVGVDRNQPQHF

size: NA
V: TRBV6-5
D: NA
J: TRBJ2-2
DNA: TGTGCCAGCAGTTTCCATCTGAGCACCGGGGAGCTGTTTTTT
CDR3: CASSFHLSTGELFF

size: NA
V: TRBV6-5
D: NA
J: TRBJ1-1
DNA: TGTGCCAGCAGTTACAGGACGACGAACACTGAAGCTTTCTTT
CDR3: CASSYRTTNTEAFF

size: NA
V: TRBV29-1
D: NA
J: TRBJ2-4
DNA: TGCAGCGTTAAGGCAGTCCCGGGCGACATTCAGTACTTC
CDR3: CSVKAVPGDIQYF

size: NA
V: TRBV10-3
D: NA
J: TRBJ2-7
DNA: TGTGCCATCAGTGATGGGCTAGCGAGCTCCTACGAGCAGTACTTC
CDR3: CAISDGLASSYEQYF

size: NA
V: TRBV7-9
D: NA
J: TRBJ1-2
DNA: TGTGCCAGCAGCTTCCACAGGGAGAATGACTATGGCTACACCTTC
CDR3: CASSFHRENDYGYTF